The 14 T cell receptor beta chains listed next were all sequenced from one sample in a study of STAT5B mutations in CD4+ large granular lymphocyte leukemia (dated by TCRdb to between 2020 and 2023). The library was prepared using the immunoSEQ multiplex PCR assay. Held by TCRdb, this immuneACCESS table contains in-frame sequences only and omits some clones. Under half of the omission traces to an unresolved V gene where checked; the cause of the rest is unknown. The sample table holds tens of thousands of clones, of which 74% were seen once. The top ten clonotypes cover 1% to 1.2% of the sample. The source material was CD4+ T cells from blood buffy coats. The receptors were gathered from a human donor in good health.

The chain recombines TRBV18 with TRBJ1-2; D call uncertain. Trimming took off 0 bases at V and 3 bases at J, with 14 bases between the two ends. The CDR3 spans 16 residues. Looked up from germline, CDR1 is KGHSH and CDR2 is LQKENI. The CDR3 is CASSPPPQAVHYGYTF. DNA for the CDR3: TGTGCCAGCTCACCACCCCCCCAGGCAGTGCACTATGGCTACACCTTC.

This chain joins TRBV5-1 and TRBJ2-3; D gene unclear. The CDR3 contains 15 residues. The germline V gene encodes CDR1 SGHRS and CDR2 YFSETQ. V lost 0 bases, J lost 0 bases, and 8 bases lay in between. CDR3 DNA: TGCGCCAGCAGCTTGGAGTTCCCAAGCACAGATACGCAGTATTTT. Translated, it gives CASSLEFPSTDTQYF.

This clone is a singleton in its sample. The chain is built from TRBV7-6 and TRBJ1-2, with TRBD1 matching over 7 bases. The junction had 5 bases not matched to a gene; V was cut back by 1 base and J by 6 bases. CDR3 length: 14 residues. Germline lookup yields CDR1 SGHVS and CDR2 FNYEAQ. The CDR3 spells CASSLGQGGNGYTF. The CDR3, as DNA: TGTGCCAGCAGCTTAGGGCAGGGGGGAAATGGCTACACCTTC.

The chain recombines TRBV30 with TRBJ1-5; unclear D gene. The ends were cut back, 2 bases at V and 4 bases at J, with 12 bases in the middle. The CDR3 consists of 14 residues. CDR1 GTSNPN and CDR2 SVGIG come from the germline V gene (reference sequence). In DNA, the CDR3 is TGTGCCTGGAGTCCTCTACGTGGAAATCAGCCCCAGCATTTT. Its protein product is CAWSPLRGNQPQHF.

The chain recombines TRBV20-1 with TRBJ2-1; D remains ambiguous. CDR1 and CDR2 from the germline V gene are DFQATT and SNEGSKA (reference sequence). The CDR3 runs 11 residues. In DNA form, the CDR3 reads TGCGGCCGGACCTCTTGGAATGAGCAGTTCTTC. Protein: CGRTSWNEQFF.

V and J are TRBV30 and TRBJ2-7; tentatively, D is TRBD1 (5 bases). Germline V gene data show CDR1 as GTSNPN and CDR2 as SVGIG (reference sequence). V dropped 3 bases and J dropped 1 base, with 13 bases sitting between them. The CDR3 has 14 residues. The CDR3 DNA reads TGTGCCTGGAGCGGCTGGGGCTTGTCCTACGAGCAGTACTTC. Residues: CAWSGWGLSYEQYF.

The chain is built from TRBV10-1 and TRBJ1-2; weak D call: TRBD1 (5 bases). Germline loops: CDR1 WNHNN, CDR2 SYGVQD (reference sequence). This CDR3 contains 18 residues. Between the trimmed V and J ends, which lost 2 bases and 5 bases, there was a span of 24 bases. The CDR3 DNA reads as TGCGCCAGCAGTGAGCCGGAGTCCGAGAGGGGATGGCGATATGGCTACACCTTC. Amino acid sequence: CASSEPESERGWRYGYTF.

The chain employs TRBV15 and TRBJ2-5, with a weak D call TRBD1 (6 bases). CDR1 and CDR2 from the germline V gene are LNHNV and YYDKDF (reference sequence). This CDR3 spans 14 amino acids. Trimming left V 6 bases short and J 3 bases short, with 14 bases between. The CDR3 loop reads CATRAGTNEETQYF. DNA of the CDR3: TGTGCCACCAGAGCCGGGACAAATGAAGAGACCCAGTACTTC.

This chain links TRBV11-2 with TRBJ1-2; 11 bases agree with TRBD1. Germline V gene sequence: CDR1 SGHAT, CDR2 FQNNGV. The CDR3 runs 15 residues. V lost 5 bases and J lost 7; bases outside the gene matches: 9. The CDR3 DNA is TGTGCCAGCAGCAGAGCCGGGACAGGGGGTTTTGGCTACACCTTC. Translation gives CASSRAGTGGFGYTF.

CDR3 protein: CASSLGYGNEQFF. CDR3 coding DNA: TGTGCCAGCAGCTTAGGGTACGGCAATGAGCAGTTCTTC. This rearrangement joins TRBV7-2 to TRBJ2-1; no clear D gene. V lost 1 base and J lost 6, with 7 bases in between. CDR1 is SGHTA and CDR2 is FQGNSA in the germline V gene. The CDR3 is made up of 13 amino acids.

This chain joins TRBV28 and TRBJ2-5, with 14 bases aligning to TRBD2. Trimming removed 6 bases from V and 5 bases from J; junction bases left unmatched: 5. Germline assignment: CDR1 MDHEN and CDR2 SYDVKM. This CDR3 has 15 amino acids. The CDR3 is CASSLWTSGGETQYF. CDR3 in DNA: TGTGCCAGCAGCCTTTGGACTAGCGGGGGGGAGACCCAGTACTTC. The full variable domain, in which reference TRBV28 and TRBJ2-5 provide the parts outside the CDR3, is DVKVTQSSRYLVKRTGEKVFLECVQDMDHENMFWYRQDPGLGLRLIYFSYDVKMKEKGDIPEGYSVSREKKERFSLILESASTNQTSMYLCASSLWTSGGETQYFGPGTRLLVL.

The chain employs TRBV4-1 and TRBJ1-4; D is possibly TRBD1 (6 bases). With 3 bases removed from V and 3 bases from J, the gap between germline ends came to 17 bases. Germline V gene data show CDR1 as MGHRA and CDR2 as YSYEKL. The length of the CDR3 is 17 residues. This CDR3 reads CASSQPTSRGANEKLFF. The CDR3 nucleotides read TGCGCCAGCAGCCAGCCGACAAGCAGGGGAGCTAATGAAAAACTGTTTTTT.

DNA for the CDR3: TGTGCCAGCAGCTCCGGGCCCAGGGGGGAGACCCAGTACTTC. Amino acid sequence: CASSSGPRGETQYF. This chain uses TRBV7-3 with TRBJ2-5; 7 positions match TRBD1. The CDR3 sequence is 14 residues long. The germline V gene has CDR1 SGHTA and CDR2 FQGTGA. J lost 5 bases, V lost 4 bases, and 7 bases had no gene match.

The chain uses TRBV7-2 and TRBJ2-7; TRBD2 is a possible D gene (5 bases). Per germline, CDR1 SGHTA and CDR2 FQGNSA. This CDR3 has 14 residues. Trimming stripped 4 bases from V and 0 bases from J, with 10 bases between. The CDR3 coding sequence is TGTGCCAGCAGCTCGGACTGGAGCTCCTACGAGCAGTACTTC. It encodes CASSSDWSSYEQYF.